Shown below are 13 T cell receptor beta chains from a single sample sequenced in a study of blood T cell repertoires in COVID-19 (dated by TCRdb to about 2020). Libraries came from the immunoSEQ multiplex PCR assay. The table comes from immuneACCESS by way of TCRdb, which keeps in-frame sequences with V and J called. Part of the clones is missing from these tables; in studies checked, under half for an unresolved V gene and the rest for unknown reasons. The sample yields 120,000 to 150,000 clones; just under 85% were counted once. The ten biggest clones cover about 6.1% of the sample. The sequenced sample consisted of PBMCs or T cells enriched from blood (not recorded which). The receptor set was obtained from a woman aged 40-49 years who had recovered from COVID-19.

In this sample, this clone turned up once. V and J are TRBV7-9 and TRBJ2-7; D is unresolved. CDR3 length: 12 residues. Trimming took 5 bases from V and 6 from J, leaving 11 bases between them. Germline CDR1 SEHNR, CDR2 FQNEAQ (reference sequence). This chain's CDR3 is CASSQLSGEQYF. The CDR3 nucleotides read TGTGCCAGCAGCCAACTTAGTGGCGAGCAGTACTTC. Together with reference TRBV7-9 and TRBJ2-7, the CDR3 gives the full variable domain: DTGVSQNPRHKITKRGQNVTFRCDPISEHNRLYWYRQTLGQGPEFLTYFQNEAQLEKSRLLSDRFSAERPKGSFSTLEIQRTEQGDSAMYLCASSQLSGEQYFGPGTRLTVT.

This clone was found a few times. This chain uses TRBV6-1 with TRBJ2-1, with 14 bases that match TRBD2. This CDR3 contains 16 residues. Looked up from germline, CDR1 is MNHNS and CDR2 is SASEGT. V was pared by 2 bases and J by 10 bases, with 7 bases of the junction left unmatched. CDR3 sequence reads: CASSEQGLAGDGEQFF. For the CDR3, the DNA is TGTGCCAGCAGTGAACAGGGACTAGCGGGAGACGGGGAGCAGTTCTTC.

In its sample, this clone was seen a few times. V is TRBV30 and J is TRBJ1-2; D might be TRBD1 (6 bases). V lost 3 bases to trimming and J lost 4 bases, with 9 bases between them. Germline assignment: CDR1 GTSNPN and CDR2 SVGIG (reference sequence). The CDR3 extends over 12 amino acids. As DNA, the CDR3 is TGTGCCTGGAGCACAGGGACCTATGGCTACACCTTC. Its translation: CAWSTGTYGYTF.

The genes are TRBV10-3 and TRBJ1-1; TRBD1 aligns across 9 bases. V was clipped by 6 bases and J by 8 bases; unmatched bases: 10. This CDR3 has 14 amino acids. Germline-derived CDR1 and CDR2 are ENHRY and SYGVKD. The CDR3 spells CAIRGTGPSGEAFF. CDR3 DNA: TGTGCCATCAGGGGGACAGGGCCGTCCGGGGAAGCTTTCTTT.

The chain combines TRBV19 with TRBJ1-2; D is ambiguous. Germline assignment: CDR1 LNHDA and CDR2 SQIVND (reference sequence). V lost 2 bases to trimming and J lost 7 bases, with 11 bases between them. This CDR3 has 13 amino acids. CDR3 in DNA: TGTGCCAGTAGTATACAGAGGGAGAGTGGCTACACCTTC. It translates to CASSIQRESGYTF.

This chain links TRBV14 with TRBJ1-1, with no clear D. Trimming stripped 0 bases from V and 4 bases from J, with 9 bases between. The germline V gene encodes CDR1 SGHDN and CDR2 FVKESK. This CDR3 comprises 14 residues. CDR3 region: CASSQDREGTEAFF. The DNA for the CDR3 is TGTGCCAGCAGCCAAGATCGCGAGGGCACTGAAGCTTTCTTT.

This clone was counted a single time. V gene TRBV27 combines with J gene TRBJ1-1; D remains unclear. V was pared by 8 bases and J by 1 base, with 29 bases between. Per the germline V gene, CDR1 is MNHEY and CDR2 is SMNVEV (reference sequence). The CDR3 extends over 19 amino acids. The CDR3 here is CASRSAARGLQLENTEAFF. Written as DNA, the CDR3 is TGTGCCAGCCGCTCCGCGGCCCGCGGGCTACAGCTGGAGAACACTGAAGCTTTCTTT.

The V gene is TRBV27, the J gene TRBJ1-2, with a tentative D call TRBD1 (5 bases). Germline CDR1 and CDR2: MNHEY and SMNVEV (reference sequence). The CDR3 consists of 15 residues. The V and J ends lost 6 bases and 4 bases respectively, with 18 bases between them. The CDR3 region is CASRINEGRGYGYTF. As DNA, the CDR3 is TGTGCCAGCAGGATTAACGAGGGGAGGGGCTATGGCTACACCTTC.

The gene calls are TRBV4-1 and TRBJ2-5; D might be TRBD2 (6 bases). This CDR3 is 15 amino acids long. Germline assignment: CDR1 MGHRA and CDR2 YSYEKL. The V end lost 1 base, the J end lost 4 bases, and 13 bases lay between the germline ends. Written as DNA, the CDR3 is TGCGCCAGCAGCCAAGGGAGGGCGAGAACAGAGACCCAGTACTTC. Translating gives CASSQGRARTETQYF.

The chain joins TRBV21-1 to TRBJ1-1. TRBV21-1 is labeled a pseudogene. This CDR3 has 14 amino acids. The CDR3 nucleotides are TGTGCCAGCAGCAAATTGCACTTGAACACTGAAGCTTTCTTT. Translated, it gives CASSKLHLNTEAFF.

The gene calls are TRBV7-3 and TRBJ2-1; 8 positions agree with TRBD2. Germline lookup yields CDR1 SGHTA and CDR2 FQGTGA. There are 15 residues in the CDR3. Germline trimming cut 2 bases from V and 3 bases from J; bases unmatched to any gene: 3. Here the CDR3 DNA reads TGTGCCAGCAGCTTAGAACTAGCGGACTACAATGAGCAGTTCTTC. It yields the protein CASSLELADYNEQFF. The whole variable domain, remainder taken from reference TRBV7-3 and TRBJ2-1, is GAGVSQTPSNKVTEKGKYVELRCDPISGHTALYWYRQSLGQGPEFLIYFQGTGAADDSGLPNDRFFAVRPEGSVSTLKIQRTERGDSAVYLCASSLELADYNEQFFGPGTRLTVL.

V and J are TRBV7-9 and TRBJ1-1; D ambiguous. Germline CDR1 is SEHNR and CDR2 is FQNEAQ (reference sequence). The CDR3 covers 13 residues. With 3 bases removed from V and 3 bases from J, the gap between germline ends came to 8 bases. The CDR3 spells CASSLEWDTEAFF. DNA for the CDR3: TGTGCCAGCAGCTTGGAGTGGGACACTGAAGCTTTCTTT.

The chain carries TRBV6-5 and TRBJ1-4; the D is unclear. Trimming pared 4 bases from V and 16 bases from J, leaving 13 bases between. Germline V lookup: CDR1 MNHEY, CDR2 SVGAGI. CDR3 length: 11 amino acids. CDR3 loop: CASSFEGRQFF. CDR3 nucleotide sequence: TGTGCCAGCAGTTTCGAGGGCCGGCAGTTTTTT.